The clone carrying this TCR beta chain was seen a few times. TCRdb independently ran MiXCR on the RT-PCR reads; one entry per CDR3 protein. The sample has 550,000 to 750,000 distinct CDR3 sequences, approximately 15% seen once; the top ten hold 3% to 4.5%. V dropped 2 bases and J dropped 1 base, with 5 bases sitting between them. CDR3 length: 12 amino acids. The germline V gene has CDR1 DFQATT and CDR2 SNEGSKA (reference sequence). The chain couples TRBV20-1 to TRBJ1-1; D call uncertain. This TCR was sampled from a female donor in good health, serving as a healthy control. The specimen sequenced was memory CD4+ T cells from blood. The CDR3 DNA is TGCAGTGCTAGATTTGCGAACACTGAAGCTTTCTTT. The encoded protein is CSARFANTEAFF.